The 30 T cell receptor beta chains presented below share a single source sample, sequenced in a study of Tregs in tolerant kidney transplant recipients. Some clones are missing from TCRdb's copy, which holds only in-frame ones; the method was immunoSEQ multiplex PCR. The sample carries some 110,000 clones, 85% to 95% recorded once. Sequencing was done on a sample of CD4+ T cells from blood. These receptors were obtained from a human donor in good health.

This clone was seen only a few times. The chain combines TRBV5-1 with TRBJ2-7, with 14 bases matching TRBD2. This CDR3 is built from 17 residues. Germline V CDR1 and CDR2: SGHRS, YFSETQ. The trim removed 4 bases at V and 0 bases at J, leaving 6 bases unmatched. The CDR3 spells CASSPRTSGGSSYEQYF. The CDR3 region has the DNA TGCGCCAGCAGCCCAAGGACTAGCGGGGGGTCCTCCTACGAGCAGTACTTC.

V usage is TRBV5-1 and J usage is TRBJ2-1, with 8 bases fitting TRBD1. Unmatched junction bases numbered 8, after V lost 4 bases and J lost 8 bases. The CDR3 is 14 amino acids. In germline, CDR1 is SGHRS, CDR2 YFSETQ. As DNA, the CDR3 is TGCGCCAGCAGCCTACTGACAGGGGAATATGAGCAGTTCTTC. Protein sequence: CASSLLTGEYEQFF.

The CDR3 DNA reads as TGCGCCAGCAGCTTAATGGTGGACACCGGGGAGCTGTTTTTT. Translated, it gives CASSLMVDTGELFF. The rearrangement joins TRBV5-1 to TRBJ2-2; D gene unclear. Germline loops: CDR1 SGHRS, CDR2 YFSETQ. This CDR3 is 14 amino acids long. The V and J ends lost 2 bases and 3 bases respectively, with 8 bases between them. Full variable domain (rest looked up from reference TRBV5-1 and TRBJ2-2): KAGVTQTPRYLIKTRGQQVTLSCSPISGHRSVSWYQQTPGQGLQFLFEYFSETQRNKGNFPGRFSGRQFSNSRSEMNVSTLELGDSALYLCASSLMVDTGELFFGEGSRLTVL.

The gene calls are TRBV29-1 and TRBJ2-3; weak D call: TRBD1 (5 bases). The length of the CDR3 is 17 residues. V dropped 3 bases and J dropped 1 base, with 20 bases sitting between them. Germline lookup yields CDR1 SQVTM and CDR2 ANQGSEA. The DNA of the CDR3 is TGCAGCGTTGAGGTGGCCTTAACAGGATTAGGCACAGATACGCAGTATTTT. Translation gives CSVEVALTGLGTDTQYF.

A single count supports this clone. V and J are TRBV2 and TRBJ2-4; 7 bases align to TRBD1. V was clipped by 8 bases and J by 0 bases; unmatched bases: 4. Germline V gene lookup returns CDR1 SNHLY and CDR2 FYNNEI. CDR3 size: 14 residues. The DNA for the CDR3 is TGTGCCAGCGGGGGACAGCTAGCCAAAAACATTCAGTACTTC. It yields the protein CASGGQLAKNIQYF.

The V gene is TRBV5-4, the J gene TRBJ2-2; TRBD1 or TRBD2 may be the D gene (5 bases each). V shed 1 base and J shed 4 bases, with 11 bases lying between them. Germline V lookup: CDR1 SGHNT, CDR2 YYREEE (reference sequence). The CDR3 has 15 amino acids. The CDR3 region has the DNA TGTGCCAGCAGCTTGTGGGGGATGGGCACCGGGGAGCTGTTTTTT. Translation gives CASSLWGMGTGELFF.

The CDR3 loop is CASSPPGGASDTQYF. In DNA, the CDR3 is TGTGCCAGCTCACCGCCCGGGGGGGCATCAGATACGCAGTATTTT. The chain carries TRBV18 and TRBJ2-3; 8 bases are a match to TRBD2. CDR1 and CDR2 from the germline V gene are KGHSH and LQKENI. V shed 3 bases, J shed 4 bases, and the junction held 6 bases outside the gene matches. The CDR3 totals 15 residues.

The gene calls are TRBV15 and TRBJ2-7; weak D call: TRBD1 (5 bases). The V end was cut by 2 bases, the J end by 5 bases, with 16 bases between. Looked up from germline, CDR1 is LNHNV and CDR2 is YYDKDF (reference sequence). CDR3 length: 15 residues. CDR3: CATSRQGRVVHEQYF. In DNA, the CDR3 is TGTGCCACCAGCAGACAGGGCAGGGTAGTCCACGAGCAGTACTTC. The variable domain in full, completed from reference TRBV15 and TRBJ2-7, reads DAMVIQNPRYQVTQFGKPVTLSCSQTLNHNVMYWYQQKSSQAPKLLFHYYDKDFNNEADTPDNFQSRRPNTSFCFLDIRSPGLGDTAMYLCATSRQGRVVHEQYFGPGTRLTVT.

The chain joins TRBV2 to TRBJ1-5; D is perhaps TRBD1 (5 bases). The germline V gene encodes CDR1 SNHLY and CDR2 FYNNEI. The CDR3 loop spans 16 amino acids. V lost 4 bases and J 0 bases, leaving 13 bases between the germline ends. This chain's CDR3 is CASSGQGLLSNQPQHF. CDR3 sequence (DNA): TGTGCCAGCAGTGGTCAGGGATTGCTTAGCAATCAGCCCCAGCATTTT.

V is TRBV7-8 and J is TRBJ2-1; weak D call: TRBD1 (5 bases). Trimming removed 5 bases at V and 7 bases at J, with 12 bases between. Germline loops: CDR1 SGHVS, CDR2 FQNEAQ. The CDR3 has 13 residues. CDR3 loop: CASSPQGWNEQFF. The CDR3 nucleotides read TGTGCCAGCAGCCCCCAGGGTTGGAATGAGCAGTTCTTC.

The chain recombines TRBV7-9 with TRBJ1-1; D gene unclear. Germline V lookup: CDR1 SEHNR, CDR2 FQNEAQ (reference sequence). This CDR3 is 15 amino acids long. Trimming removed 0 bases from V and 1 base from J, with 9 bases in between. The CDR3 reads CASSLAIGANTEAFF. The CDR3 DNA sequence: TGTGCCAGCAGCTTAGCCATTGGAGCGAACACTGAAGCTTTCTTT.

The chain recombines TRBV9 with TRBJ2-3; TRBD1 matches at 9 bases. CDR3 length: 15 amino acids. CDR1 SGDLS and CDR2 YYNGEE come from the germline V gene. V lost 6 bases to trimming and J lost 4 bases; unmatched junction nucleotides: 9. As DNA, the CDR3 is TGTGCCAGCAAGCCGGGGACAGGGTTGGCAGATACGCAGTATTTT. This encodes CASKPGTGLADTQYF.

The chain links TRBV2 to TRBJ2-3, with 7 bases fitting TRBD2. Germline CDR1 and CDR2: SNHLY and FYNNEI. The length of the CDR3 is 17 residues. The V gene end was trimmed by 9 bases and the J gene end by 0 bases; junction bases not matched to a gene: 15. The CDR3 reads CARFRLALAQSTDTQYF. In nucleotides, the CDR3 is TGTGCCAGGTTTCGTCTGGCACTAGCGCAAAGCACAGATACGCAGTATTTT.

The chain has TRBV19 and TRBJ2-7, with 7 bases lining up with TRBD2. The CDR3 runs to 13 residues. CDR1 and CDR2 from the germline V gene are LNHDA and SQIVND (reference sequence). Trimming took 4 bases from V and 3 from J; bases not matched to a gene: 3. The CDR3 region has the DNA TGTGCCAGTAGTACCTGGGGGGGCTACGAGCAGTACTTC. It translates to CASSTWGGYEQYF.

The rearrangement links TRBV6-6 to TRBJ1-3; 8 bases agree with TRBD1. The CDR3 is 16 residues long. CDR1 and CDR2 from the germline V gene are MNHNY and SVGAGI (reference sequence). The V segment lost 5 bases and the J segment 4 bases; nucleotides outside the gene matches: 10. The CDR3 reads CASSHLYRGWGNTIYF. DNA for the CDR3: TGTGCCAGCAGTCACTTATACAGGGGGTGGGGAAACACCATATATTTT.

The genes are TRBV9 and TRBJ1-2; a weak D match, TRBD1 (6 bases). Trimming stripped 4 bases from V and 6 bases from J, with 22 bases between. Germline CDR1 SGDLS, CDR2 YYNGEE. The CDR3 is made up of 16 amino acids. The DNA of the CDR3 is TGTGCCAGCAGCCCGGAGGGGGTTGGAGGGATTCATGGCTACACCTTC. This codes for CASSPEGVGGIHGYTF.

This clone appeared once. The chain links TRBV6-1 to TRBJ1-2; D gene uncertain. V lost 5 bases and J lost 0, with 10 bases in between. This CDR3 is 14 amino acids long. The germline CDR1 and CDR2 sequences are MNHNS and SASEGT. The CDR3 spells CASSLGSANYGYTF. CDR3 bases: TGTGCCAGCAGTTTAGGGAGCGCTAACTATGGCTACACCTTC.

This rearrangement joins TRBV4-2 to TRBJ2-5, with 10 bases that match TRBD2. This CDR3 is built from 16 residues. Per the germline V gene, CDR1 is LGHNA and CDR2 is YNFKEQ. The J segment lost 6 bases and the V segment lost 0 bases, leaving 7 bases of the junction unmatched. The CDR3 loop is CASSQDPLAGQKTQYF. In nucleotides, the CDR3 is TGTGCCAGCAGCCAAGATCCACTAGCGGGACAAAAGACCCAGTACTTC.

This clone was counted once. This chain uses TRBV12-5 with TRBJ1-1, with D possibly being TRBD1 (6 bases). Germline-derived CDR1 and CDR2 are LGHNT and FRNRAP. The CDR3 loop spans 13 amino acids. V was pared by 6 bases and J by 3 bases, with 11 bases between. The chain's CDR3 is CASGTNRDTEAFF. CDR3 DNA: TGTGCTAGTGGAACCAACAGGGACACTGAAGCTTTCTTT.

The chain employs TRBV7-9 and TRBJ2-7; 8 bases are a match to TRBD2. CDR3 length: 15 residues. V was clipped by 5 bases and J by 3 bases; unmatched bases: 9. Germline lookup yields CDR1 SEHNR and CDR2 FQNEAQ (reference sequence). CDR3 bases: TGTGCCAGCAGCGGGCGAGCGGGAGAGCACTACGAGCAGTACTTC. As protein: CASSGRAGEHYEQYF.

V and J are TRBV18 and TRBJ1-1; D ambiguous. V was pared by 2 bases and J by 3 bases, with 7 bases between. Germline-derived CDR1 and CDR2 are KGHSH and LQKENI. CDR3 length: 13 residues. The CDR3 protein is CASSPWPDTEAFF. The DNA of the CDR3 is TGTGCCAGCTCACCATGGCCAGACACTGAAGCTTTCTTT. Full variable domain (outside the CDR3, taken from reference TRBV18 and TRBJ1-1): NAGVMQNPRHLVRRRGQEARLRCSPMKGHSHVYWYRQLPEEGLKFMVYLQKENIIDESGMPKERFSAEFPKEGPSILRIQQVVRGDSAAYFCASSPWPDTEAFFGQGTRLTVV.

The rearrangement uses TRBV7-2 and TRBJ1-5, with TRBD1 as a possible D gene (5 bases). The CDR3 spans 16 residues. Germline V gene data show CDR1 as SGHTA and CDR2 as FQGNSA. The V gene lost 1 base and the J gene lost 0 bases, with 10 bases spanning the gap. The CDR3 DNA reads TGTGCCAGCAGCTTAGAGGGGTACTATAGCAATCAGCCCCAGCATTTT. Amino acid sequence: CASSLEGYYSNQPQHF.

The chain recombines TRBV10-2 with TRBJ2-5, with TRBD2 matching 12 bases. Germline CDR1 WSHSY, CDR2 SAAADI. V gave up 11 bases and J gave up 1 base; unmatched junction bases: 14. The CDR3 length is 17 residues. The CDR3, as DNA: TGCGCCGCCAGCAGTTCGCTAGCGGGGGGGGGCCAAGAGACCCAGTACTTC. Translation gives CAASSSLAGGGQETQYF.

The rearrangement links TRBV30 to TRBJ2-2; perhaps TRBD2 as D (5 bases). V shed 0 bases and J shed 7 bases, with 15 bases lying between them. CDR1 is GTSNPN, CDR2 SVGIG, per germline (reference sequence). This CDR3 spans 15 amino acids. CDR3 sequence reads: CAWSVQGREDGELFF. CDR3 DNA sequence: TGTGCCTGGAGTGTACAAGGGAGAGAGGACGGGGAGCTGTTTTTT.

The chain has TRBV5-1 and TRBJ1-4; D remains unclear. The germline CDR1 and CDR2 sequences are SGHRS and YFSETQ. The V end lost 4 bases, the J end lost 2 bases, and 9 bases lay between the germline ends. There are 14 residues in the CDR3. The CDR3 here is CASSPTSTNEKLFF. CDR3 bases: TGCGCCAGCAGCCCAACGTCTACTAATGAAAAACTGTTTTTT.

In nucleotides, the CDR3 is TGTGCCAGCAGCTTAGTACGCGGGAGTCGGGCAGATACGCAGTATTTT. Translating gives CASSLVRGSRADTQYF. The chain joins TRBV11-2 to TRBJ2-3, with 7 bases aligning to TRBD2. Trimming at V came to 1 base and at J to 4 bases, leaving 8 bases not matched to a gene. The CDR3 has 16 amino acids. CDR1 is SGHAT and CDR2 is FQNNGV in the germline V gene.

V usage is TRBV10-3 and J usage is TRBJ2-7; D is unresolved. V lost 3 bases, J lost 2 bases, and 11 bases lay in between. Germline V gene data show CDR1 as ENHRY and CDR2 as SYGVKD. CDR3 length: 14 residues. CDR3 region: CAISERKDAYEQYF. The CDR3 DNA reads as TGTGCCATCAGTGAAAGGAAAGATGCCTACGAGCAGTACTTC.

The chain links TRBV4-1 to TRBJ1-5; D unclear. Germline loops: CDR1 MGHRA, CDR2 YSYEKL. Trimming cost V 0 bases and J 6 bases, with 12 bases left between them. This CDR3 region has 15 residues. The CDR3 DNA reads as TGCGCCAGCAGCCAAGAGGTCAGAATGGGTCAGCCCCAGCATTTT. It yields the protein CASSQEVRMGQPQHF.

The chain combines TRBV5-1 with TRBJ1-3; the D is unclear. This CDR3 comprises 15 residues. The V end lost 0 bases, the J end lost 0 bases, and 7 bases lay between the germline ends. The V gene's germline CDR1 is SGHRS and CDR2 YFSETQ. The DNA for the CDR3 is TGCGCCAGCAGCTTGGAGCCCGCCTCTGGAAACACCATATATTTT. Protein product: CASSLEPASGNTIYF.

V and J are TRBV11-3 and TRBJ2-1, with 7 bases lining up with TRBD1. V dropped 4 bases and J dropped 9; count of bases not matched to a gene: 12. The V gene's germline CDR1 is SGHNT and CDR2 YENEEA. CDR3 size: 15 residues. The CDR3 DNA is TGTGCCAGCAGCTCGTTCCGGGACCCAGGGGGTGAGCAGTTCTTC. Its translation is CASSSFRDPGGEQFF.